This passage covers 13 T cell receptor beta chains from one sample sequenced in a study of blood T cell repertoires in COVID-19. Using immunoSEQ multiplex PCR, the repertoire was profiled, and TCRdb retains in-frame clones only, with some absent. This table holds roughly 60,000 clones, roughly 88% found once. Sequenced sample: peripheral blood. The receptors stem from a man between 25 and 39 years old with COVID-19, enrolled during active disease.

The V call is TRBV29-1, the J call TRBJ2-7; D gene ambiguous. The CDR3 is made up of 11 amino acids. Germline V gene lookup returns CDR1 SQVTM and CDR2 ANQGSEA. Trimming removed 7 bases at V and 5 bases at J, with 12 bases between. In DNA form, the CDR3 reads TGCAGCGGTACGGTGGGCAACGAGCAGTACTTC. Translated, it gives CSGTVGNEQYF.

The chain recombines TRBV9 with TRBJ2-5; 7 positions agree with TRBD2. The CDR3 totals 14 residues. V lost 0 bases to trimming and J lost 5 bases; unmatched junction nucleotides: 4. Germline V gene data show CDR1 as SGDLS and CDR2 as YYNGEE. This CDR3 reads CASSVDPAGETQYF. CDR3 coding DNA: TGTGCCAGCAGCGTAGATCCAGCGGGGGAGACCCAGTACTTC. The entire variable domain, with the rest obtained from reference TRBV9 and TRBJ2-5, is as follows: DSGVTQTPKHLITATGQRVTLRCSPRSGDLSVYWYQQSLDQGLQFLIQYYNGEERAKGNILERFSAQQFPDLHSELNLSSLELGDSALYFCASSVDPAGETQYFGPGTRLLVL.

The V gene is TRBV19, the J gene TRBJ1-5, with a possible D match to TRBD1 (5 bases). From germline, CDR1 is LNHDA and CDR2 SQIVND (reference sequence). This CDR3 spans 13 amino acids. With 3 bases removed from V and 7 bases from J, the gap between germline ends came to 10 bases. The CDR3 region has the DNA TGTGCCAGTAGTATGGAGGGGAGCCAGCCCCAGCATTTT. Its translation is CASSMEGSQPQHF.

The rearrangement joins TRBV6-1 to TRBJ2-6; 8 bases agree with TRBD2. The V gene's germline CDR1 is MNHNS and CDR2 SASEGT. The CDR3 extends over 17 amino acids. V shed 3 bases and J 2 bases; nucleotides not matched to a gene: 6. The chain's CDR3 is CASSELAGYPGANVLTF. The DNA for the CDR3 is TGTGCCAGCAGTGAGTTAGCGGGATACCCTGGGGCCAACGTCCTGACTTTC.

The rearrangement joins TRBV4-1 to TRBJ2-7; 12 bases map to TRBD2. Per germline, CDR1 MGHRA and CDR2 YSYEKL. The CDR3 length is 18 residues. After removal of 2 bases from V and 1 base from J, the junction contained 9 bases not matched to a gene. The CDR3, as DNA: TGCGCCAGCAGCCAAAGGGCTAGCGGGAGGGATTCTTCCTACGAGCAGTACTTC. Protein: CASSQRASGRDSSYEQYF.

There are a few counts of this clone. V and J are TRBV6-1 and TRBJ2-1, with 8 bases lining up with TRBD1. Unmatched junction bases numbered 5, after V lost 1 base and J lost 6 bases. The CDR3 has 15 residues. Germline V CDR1 and CDR2: MNHNS, SASEGT. The DNA of the CDR3 is TGTGCCAGCAGTGAAGGAGAAACAGGGGGCAATGAGCAGTTCTTC. Translation: CASSEGETGGNEQFF.

This sequence joins TRBV7-2 and TRBJ2-1, with TRBD2 matching over 9 bases. The V gene's germline CDR1 is SGHTA and CDR2 FQGNSA. This CDR3 has 17 amino acids. V gave up 1 base and J gave up 1 base; unmatched junction bases: 5. In nucleotides, the CDR3 is TGTGCCAGCAGCTTAGACGTAGCGGGAGCATCCTACAATGAGCAGTTCTTC. It translates to CASSLDVAGASYNEQFF.

V usage is TRBV27 and J usage is TRBJ2-5, with TRBD2 identical over 12 bases. CDR1 and CDR2 (germline): MNHEY, SMNVEV (reference sequence). The V gene end was trimmed by 6 bases and the J gene end by 5 bases; junction bases not matched to a gene: 10. There are 16 residues in the CDR3. CDR3 nucleotides: TGTGCCAGCAGGCAAAATCCTAGCGGGAGGGGGGAGACCCAGTACTTC. It translates to CASRQNPSGRGETQYF.

This clone was observed a single time. The CDR3 coding sequence is TGTGCCTGGAGTGTACCTGACTCCTCCCGAGAGCTGTTTTTT. Translated: CAWSVPDSSRELFF. The chain recombines TRBV30 with TRBJ2-2, with D uncertain. CDR1 and CDR2 (germline): GTSNPN, SVGIG (reference sequence). The CDR3 totals 14 residues. The V and J ends lost 0 bases and 11 bases respectively, with 16 bases between them.

This clone was seen just once. The J gene is TRBJ1-3, the V gene TRBV5-4; D is ambiguous. V shed 7 bases and J shed 0 bases, with 14 bases lying between them. In germline, CDR1 is SGHNT, CDR2 YYREEE (reference sequence). CDR3 length equals 15 residues. The CDR3 is CASGAREVSGNTIYF. The DNA of the CDR3 is TGTGCCAGCGGTGCACGCGAGGTCTCTGGAAACACCATATATTTT. The complete variable domain, with remaining parts taken from reference TRBV5-4 and TRBJ1-3, reads ETGVTQSPTHLIKTRGQQVTLRCSSQSGHNTVSWYQQALGQGPQFIFQYYREEENGRGNFPPRFSGLQFPNYSSELNVNALELDDSALYLCASGAREVSGNTIYFGEGSWLTVV.

The chain joins TRBV11-3 to TRBJ2-1, with D hard to call. Deletions cut 8 bases from V and 3 bases from J, with 11 bases between. The germline gives CDR1 SGHNT, CDR2 YENEEA. CDR3 size: 13 residues. The CDR3 is CASGNRGYNEQFF. The CDR3 bases are TGTGCCAGCGGCAACCGAGGCTACAATGAGCAGTTCTTC.

The chain combines TRBV2 with TRBJ2-7, with D possibly matching TRBD1 (5 bases). Trimming took 2 bases from V and 7 from J, leaving 12 bases between them. The germline CDR1 and CDR2 sequences are SNHLY and FYNNEI. The CDR3 has 13 amino acids. The CDR3 DNA reads as TGTGCCAGCAGTGAACGGTCGAAGGGGGAGCAGTACTTC. The encoded protein is CASSERSKGEQYF.

The genes are TRBV28 and TRBJ2-7; TRBD2 matches at 11 bases. Germline V gene data show CDR1 as MDHEN and CDR2 as SYDVKM. CDR3 size: 15 residues. V lost 11 bases and J lost 5; bases outside the gene matches: 14. The CDR3 nucleotides are TGTGCCTCCTCAGGGGGTAGCGGGAGGGTCGACGAGCAGTACTTC. It yields the protein CASSGGSGRVDEQYF.